This T cell receptor (beta chain) came from a study of OX40 agonist ivuxolimab in advanced cancers. For the study at large: Two cutaneous melanoma patients and one hepatocellular carcinoma patient, three in all, had partial responses. Regarding the study as a whole: At 0.1 to 3.0 mg/kg and by week 6, CD4+ and CD8+ T cells in the blood had expanded clonally. CD8+ T cells were the subset that, on average, had more expanded clones than CD4+.

Autoimmune disease history or systemic immunosuppression was exclusionary. As concerns this clone: What it binds is unknown. An end of the junction does not agree with germline; a read error may underlie this.

CDR3 length: 20 amino acids. Germline V CDR1 and CDR2: SSHAT, FNYEAQ (reference sequence). TCRdb keeps only in-frame clones here, not all; method: immunoSEQ multiplex PCR. The sample lists about 58,000 clones; roughly four fifths were seen once. This specimen consisted of CD4+ or CD8+ T cells sorted from blood, obtained in a trial of the OX40 agonist ivuxolimab. This receptor was taken from an adult with an advanced solid tumor such as melanoma, head and neck, liver or kidney cancer. This chain uses TRBV7-7 with TRBJ1-5; the D gene is possibly TRBD1 (5 bases). The CDR3 coding sequence is TGTGCTAGCAGCATAGTGCAGCCGGGACTCCCAGGCCCCATCAATCAGCCCCAGCATTTT. Translating it yields CASSIVQPGLPGPINQPQHF.